This TCR beta chain emerged from a study of T cells after yellow fever vaccination. Study outcomes and limitations: At around 96% for CD4 and over 80% for CD8, most primary-vaccination clones showed up again after the booster. A minor fraction of clonotypes spanned both CD4 and CD8 compartments. Peaking faster, on day 5 versus 15, the secondary response was nonetheless weaker.

This clonotype was picked up many times. What it binds is not known. TCRdb re-called the 5' RACE reads through MiXCR, storing one row per CDR3 protein. Found here are about 110,000 distinct CDR3 sequences, 8% to 9.5% of them singletons; the top ten hold around 25%. The CDR3 is 14 amino acids. V lost 5 bases and J lost 6; bases outside the gene matches: 8. Sequencing was performed on CD8+ T cells sorted from PBMCs, taken 45 days after the yellow fever booster vaccination. This chain connects TRBV12-3 or TRBV12-4 to TRBJ2-3; 7 bases fit TRBD2. This TCR was sampled from a man aged 25 to 40 who received the YFV17D yellow fever vaccine. CDR3 loop: CASSDAGRWDTQYF. As DNA, the CDR3 is TGTGCCAGCAGTGACGCCGGGAGGTGGGATACGCAGTATTTT.